Below, 8 T cell receptor beta chains from the same sample are listed, as sequenced in a study of blood T cell repertoires in COVID-19. TCRdb's table, derived via immunoSEQ multiplex PCR, lists solely in-frame clones and lacks some. The sample consists of about 360,000 clones, around four fifths of them appearing once. Sequencing was performed on peripheral blood. All receptors derive from a man aged 25-40 years with active or convalescent COVID-19.

The chain has TRBV5-1 and TRBJ2-1, with a possible D match to TRBD2 (5 bases). The length of the CDR3 is 15 residues. V was cut by 2 bases and J by 2 bases, with 11 bases left in between. Germline CDR1 and CDR2: SGHRS and YFSETQ. This chain's CDR3 is CASSFNGETYNEQFF. The DNA for the CDR3 is TGCGCCAGCAGCTTTAACGGGGAGACCTACAATGAGCAGTTCTTC.

The chain recombines TRBV20-1 with TRBJ2-7; perhaps TRBD1 as D (5 bases). Trimming cost V 3 bases and J 2 bases, with 11 bases left between them. The CDR3 sequence is 13 residues long. In germline, CDR1 is DFQATT, CDR2 SNEGSKA (reference sequence). In nucleotides, the CDR3 is TGCAGTGCTAGTCTTCCACAGGCCTACGAGCAGTACTTC. It translates to CSASLPQAYEQYF.

In its sample, this clone was seen a few times. One end of the junction fails to match germline, which may point to a read error. The chain couples TRBV6-2 or TRBV6-3 to TRBJ2-7; D perhaps matches TRBD2 (5 bases). Germline lookup yields CDR1 MNHEY and CDR2 SVGEGT. This CDR3 region has 11 residues. CDR3 region: CASSHSSFRTF. The CDR3 region has the DNA TGTGCCAGCAGCCACTCTAGCTTCCGAACCTTC.

CDR3 DNA: TGTGCCAGCAGCCCTGGACAGGGGGGGAACTATGGCTACACCTTC. It codes for CASSPGQGGNYGYTF. The chain links TRBV7-9 to TRBJ1-2, with 10 nucleotides matching TRBD1. CDR3 length: 15 amino acids. Trimming at V came to 5 bases and at J to 2 bases, leaving 5 bases not matched to a gene. Germline CDR1 SEHNR, CDR2 FQNEAQ (reference sequence).

The V call is TRBV18, the J call TRBJ2-1, with D perhaps TRBD2 (7 bases). Germline-derived CDR1 and CDR2 are KGHSH and LQKENI. The CDR3 totals 17 residues. V lost 0 bases to trimming and J lost 1 base, with 13 bases between them. The CDR3 spells CASSPPGGQGSYNEQFF. The CDR3 bases are TGTGCCAGCTCACCACCGGGGGGGCAGGGGTCCTACAATGAGCAGTTCTTC.

The chain carries TRBV18 and TRBJ2-1; 13 positions agree with TRBD2. This CDR3 is 14 amino acids long. Trimming at V came to 3 bases and at J to 15 bases, leaving 8 bases not matched to a gene. Germline V gene lookup returns CDR1 KGHSH and CDR2 LQKENI. The CDR3 loop reads CASSPSTSGRALFF. In nucleotides, the CDR3 is TGTGCCAGCTCACCCTCTACTAGCGGGAGGGCCTTGTTCTTC.

V usage is TRBV7-2 and J usage is TRBJ2-1, with unresolved D. Germline CDR1 is SGHTA and CDR2 is FQGNSA. The ends were cut back, 1 base at V and 2 bases at J, with 9 bases in the middle. The length of the CDR3 is 15 residues. This chain's CDR3 is CASSLGSNPYNEQFF. Written as DNA, the CDR3 is TGTGCCAGCAGCTTAGGGAGCAACCCCTACAATGAGCAGTTCTTC.

This clone has just one count. The chain combines TRBV5-4 with TRBJ2-7; 9 nucleotides match TRBD2. The CDR3 totals 14 residues. V lost 2 bases and J lost 5; bases outside the gene matches: 5. CDR1 is SGHNT, CDR2 YYREEE, per germline (reference sequence). This CDR3 reads CASSLIAGADEQYF. In DNA form, the CDR3 reads TGTGCCAGCAGCTTAATAGCGGGAGCCGACGAGCAGTACTTC.